These 28 T cell receptor beta chains were sequenced from one sample in a study of T cell repertoires in cytomegalovirus infection. MiXCR, run by TCRdb on the reads, gives a single entry per CDR3 protein. The sample lists a few hundred thousand distinct CDR3 sequences, roughly 13% seen once, with around 8.1% in the top ten. The sequenced sample consisted of PBMCs. The receptors shown here come from a human donor in good health (CMV status not recorded). Some clones in this sample may be carry-over from other donors' samples.

This clonotype was recorded a few times. The chain links TRBV6-2 or TRBV6-3 to TRBJ2-5, with 15 bases aligning to TRBD2. There are 19 residues in the CDR3. Trimming took 0 bases from V and 5 from J; bases not matched to a gene: 10. The germline V gene has CDR1 MNHEY and CDR2 SVGEGT. CDR3 amino acids: CASSYSGTSGRSFFETQYF. The CDR3 DNA reads TGTGCCAGCAGTTACTCGGGGACTAGCGGGAGGTCTTTTTTTGAGACCCAGTACTTC.

This clonotype was observed once. The chain couples TRBV12-5 to TRBJ2-7; D possibly matches TRBD1 or TRBD2 (7 bases each). With 6 bases removed from V and 5 bases from J, the gap between germline ends came to 17 bases. In germline, CDR1 is LGHNT, CDR2 FRNRAP. The CDR3 is made up of 14 amino acids. CDR3 sequence reads: CASGQRDRHDEQYF. In nucleotides, the CDR3 is TGTGCTAGTGGCCAGCGGGACAGACATGACGAGCAGTACTTC. The entire variable domain, with the rest obtained from reference TRBV12-5 and TRBJ2-7, is as follows: DARVTQTPRHKVTEMGQEVTMRCQPILGHNTVFWYRQTMMQGLELLAYFRNRAPLDDSGMPKDRFSAEMPDATLATLKIQPSEPRDSAVYFCASGQRDRHDEQYFGPGTRLTVT.

This clonotype showed up many times. The chain combines TRBV7-9 with TRBJ1-5; possible D gene TRBD1, 6 bases. This CDR3 region has 14 residues. Germline assignment: CDR1 SEHNR and CDR2 FQNEAQ (reference sequence). The V end lost 8 bases, the J end lost 6 bases, and 17 bases lay between the germline ends. In DNA form, the CDR3 reads TGTGCCAGCGCTTCGGGGGGCTGGGGTCAGCCCCAGCATTTT. Residues: CASASGGWGQPQHF.

The table lists this clonotype with a few counts. This chain uses TRBV10-3 with TRBJ2-2; D gene ambiguous. CDR1 and CDR2 from the germline V gene are ENHRY and SYGVKD. V gave up 11 bases and J gave up 6 bases, with 16 bases separating them. The CDR3 consists of 13 residues. As DNA, the CDR3 is TGTGCCGGCCAAGGGAATCAGGCCGGGGAGCTGTTTTTT. Translation: CAGQGNQAGELFF.

The genes are TRBV24-1 and TRBJ2-2, with 10 bases aligning to TRBD2. V lost 7 bases to trimming and J lost 1 base; unmatched junction nucleotides: 5. The V gene's germline CDR1 is KGHDR and CDR2 SFDVKD. This CDR3 contains 16 residues. The CDR3 nucleotides are TGTGCCACCAGACCCCGACTAGCGGGGAACACCGGGGAGCTGTTTTTT. It yields the protein CATRPRLAGNTGELFF.

This clonotype was detected ten times or more. The rearrangement links TRBV7-8 to TRBJ1-1, with D unresolved. The CDR3 runs to 11 residues. Per germline, CDR1 SGHVS and CDR2 FQNEAQ. Trimming pared 8 bases from V and 3 bases from J, leaving 7 bases between. CDR3 nucleotides: TGTGCCAGCCCCTCTGACACTGAAGCTTTCTTT. Residues: CASPSDTEAFF.

Only a few counts were recorded for this clonotype. The chain combines TRBV7-8 with TRBJ1-1; D not certain. The CDR3 extends over 15 amino acids. Between the trimmed V and J ends, which lost 6 bases and 2 bases, there was a span of 16 bases. The germline V gene has CDR1 SGHVS and CDR2 FQNEAQ. DNA for the CDR3: TGTGCCAGCAGTCCTTATGTGAAGGGAAACACTGAAGCTTTCTTT. This encodes CASSPYVKGNTEAFF.

This clonotype has just a few counts. This chain connects TRBV5-1 to TRBJ2-3, with 7 bases that match TRBD1. The CDR3 runs 16 residues. CDR1 is SGHRS, CDR2 YFSETQ, per germline. Trimming cost V 5 bases and J 2 bases; bases outside gene matches: 11. The CDR3 DNA reads as TGCGCCAGCAGGAGATTAACGACAGGGAACACAGATACGCAGTATTTT. The encoded protein is CASRRLTTGNTDTQYF. The variable domain in full, with the rest retrieved from reference TRBV5-1 and TRBJ2-3, is KAGVTQTPRYLIKTRGQQVTLSCSPISGHRSVSWYQQTPGQGLQFLFEYFSETQRNKGNFPGRFSGRQFSNSRSEMNVSTLELGDSALYLCASRRLTTGNTDTQYFGPGTRLTVL.

The CDR3 loop reads CASSVLGGIYPNTGELFF. CDR3 nucleotides: TGTGCCAGCAGCGTCTTGGGAGGGATATATCCGAACACCGGGGAGCTGTTTTTT. The chain has TRBV9 and TRBJ2-2; 7 positions agree with TRBD2. The CDR3 length is 18 residues. Trimming at V came to 2 bases and at J to 0 bases, leaving 10 bases not matched to a gene. Per germline, CDR1 SGDLS and CDR2 YYNGEE.

This clonotype was picked up many times. The rearrangement joins TRBV6-2 or TRBV6-3 to TRBJ2-7; D is tentatively TRBD1 or TRBD2 (5 bases each). Germline CDR1 and CDR2: MNHEY and SVGEGT. Trimming took off 4 bases at V and 2 bases at J, with 21 bases between the two ends. The CDR3 spans 17 residues. The CDR3 DNA sequence: TGTGCCAGCAGTTGGGGAACTGGGGACGGAGGACCCTACGAGCAGTACTTC. Encoded protein: CASSWGTGDGGPYEQYF.

J is TRBJ2-2 and V is TRBV20-1; D unresolved. Trimming left V 0 bases short and J 5 bases short, with 10 bases between. Germline lookup yields CDR1 DFQATT and CDR2 SNEGSKA (reference sequence). CDR3 length: 14 amino acids. Here the CDR3 DNA reads TGCAGTGCTAGAGATCAGGTTCAGACCGGGGAGCTGTTTTTT. Protein sequence: CSARDQVQTGELFF.

In this sample, this clonotype turned up many times. The chain carries TRBV29-1 and TRBJ2-3; weak D call: TRBD1 (6 bases). This CDR3 has 12 residues. V gave up 7 bases and J gave up 3 bases, with 11 bases separating them. From germline, CDR1 is SQVTM and CDR2 ANQGSEA. The CDR3 nucleotides are TGCAGCGGGGGGCTAATGACAGATACGCAGTATTTT. Translated: CSGGLMTDTQYF.

The chain couples TRBV29-1 to TRBJ2-5; maybe TRBD2 (7 bases). Germline V gene data show CDR1 as SQVTM and CDR2 as ANQGSEA. Trimming pared 4 bases from V and 4 bases from J, leaving 10 bases between. CDR3 length: 12 amino acids. CDR3 sequence: CSVGGGSETQYF. The CDR3 DNA reads TGCAGCGTTGGGGGGGGCTCAGAGACCCAGTACTTC. Based on the CDR3 plus reference TRBV29-1 and TRBJ2-5, the full variable domain is SAVISQKPSRDICQRGTSLTIQCQVDSQVTMMFWYRQQPGQSLTLIATANQGSEATYESGFVIDKFPISRPNLTFSTLTVSNMSPEDSSIYLCSVGGGSETQYFGPGTRLLVL.

Ten or more counts support this clonotype. The chain links TRBV7-6 to TRBJ2-2, with D hard to call. The V end was cut by 2 bases, the J end by 5 bases, with 9 bases between. Germline loops: CDR1 SGHVS, CDR2 FNYEAQ. This CDR3 spans 14 amino acids. CDR3 nucleotides: TGTGCCAGCAGCTTAAGCAGTATGACCGGGGAGCTGTTTTTT. Its translation: CASSLSSMTGELFF.

This clonotype was detected ten times or more. The chain carries TRBV7-3 and TRBJ2-2; D is unclear. The CDR3 length is 12 residues. Germline-derived CDR1 and CDR2 are SGHTA and FQGTGA. Trimming removed 4 bases at V and 7 bases at J, with 7 bases between. This CDR3 is CASSSSIGELFF. The CDR3 DNA reads TGTGCCAGCAGCTCTTCCATCGGGGAGCTGTTTTTT.

The chain carries TRBV6-6 and TRBJ2-5; 12 nucleotides align to TRBD1. CDR1 and CDR2 (germline): MNHNY, SVGAGI (reference sequence). The CDR3 sequence is 16 residues long. The V gene end was trimmed by 0 bases and the J gene end by 6 bases; junction bases not matched to a gene: 5. The CDR3 DNA reads TGTGCCAGCAGTTACTCTGGGACAGGGGGCGCAAAGACCCAGTACTTC. Residues: CASSYSGTGGAKTQYF.

Many counts were recorded for this clonotype. The chain combines TRBV7-3 with TRBJ2-5; D remains ambiguous. V was cut by 2 bases and J by 5 bases, with 9 bases left in between. Germline-derived CDR1 and CDR2 are SGHTA and FQGTGA. This CDR3 is built from 13 residues. The CDR3 DNA is TGTGCCAGCAGCTTATTAAACGGGGAGACCCAGTACTTC. It specifies CASSLLNGETQYF.

This clonotype appeared a few times. V usage is TRBV7-4 and J usage is TRBJ2-2, with 7 bases matching TRBD2. Germline-derived CDR1 and CDR2 are SGHVT and SQSDAQ. CDR3 size: 19 residues. V lost 5 bases to trimming and J lost 5 bases; unmatched junction nucleotides: 20. CDR3 sequence reads: CASSLRRGMAGDLTGELFF. The CDR3 bases are TGTGCCAGCAGCCTACGTCGGGGGATGGCGGGGGACCTTACCGGGGAGCTGTTTTTT.

This rearrangement joins TRBV13 to TRBJ2-5; the match to TRBD1 covers 7 bases. The CDR3 is 14 residues long. V was clipped by 5 bases and J by 3 bases; unmatched bases: 6. Germline assignment: CDR1 PRHDT and CDR2 FYEKMQ (reference sequence). Here the CDR3 reads CASSTPGTEETQYF. The CDR3 DNA follows: TGTGCCAGCAGCACACCCGGGACAGAAGAGACCCAGTACTTC.

Many counts were recorded for this clonotype. The J gene is TRBJ2-7, the V gene TRBV19; no firm D call. Trimming pared 6 bases from V and 3 bases from J, leaving 24 bases between. The CDR3 totals 17 residues. CDR1 and CDR2 from the germline V gene are LNHDA and SQIVND (reference sequence). CDR3 coding DNA: TGTGCCAGTAGCTTACAGCATAGTAAAATATCCTACTACGAGCAGTACTTC. It yields the protein CASSLQHSKISYYEQYF.

This clonotype was observed at least ten times. V is TRBV7-2 and J is TRBJ2-7; D perhaps matches TRBD1 (7 bases). Germline values: CDR1 SGHTA, CDR2 FQGNSA. Deletions cut 3 bases from V and 2 bases from J, with 14 bases between. The CDR3 covers 15 residues. Here the CDR3 reads CASSLGGGTAYEQYF. Here the CDR3 DNA reads TGTGCCAGCAGCTTGGGGGGCGGGACAGCCTACGAGCAGTACTTC.

The chain uses TRBV24-1 and TRBJ2-2; TRBD1 agrees at 9 bases. V lost 4 bases, J lost 7 bases, and 6 bases stayed unmatched. Germline V gene lookup returns CDR1 KGHDR and CDR2 SFDVKD. CDR3 length: 15 residues. CDR3 coding DNA: TGTGCCACCAGTGACTCGGACAGGGGTGACGGGGAGCTGTTTTTT. Translated, it gives CATSDSDRGDGELFF.

This clonotype occurred a few times. This chain connects TRBV28 to TRBJ2-1, with 11 positions matching TRBD2. Trimming cost V 8 bases and J 7 bases; bases outside gene matches: 10. The CDR3 spans 15 residues. CDR1 is MDHEN and CDR2 is SYDVKM in the germline V gene. The CDR3 region is CASCLAASGRNEQFF. CDR3 in DNA: TGTGCCAGCTGTCTGGCGGCTAGCGGGAGGAATGAGCAGTTCTTC.

Only a few counts were recorded for this clonotype. This chain links TRBV4-2 with TRBJ2-5, with D possibly being TRBD2 (6 bases). V was pared by 0 bases and J by 4 bases, with 15 bases between. Germline CDR1 is LGHNA and CDR2 is YNFKEQ. The CDR3 is made up of 16 amino acids. The CDR3 DNA follows: TGTGCCAGCAGCCAAGAGGAAGAGGAGGAGGGAGAGACCCAGTACTTC. This gives the protein CASSQEEEEEGETQYF.

This clonotype has at least ten counts. V usage is TRBV7-6 and J usage is TRBJ2-1; D may be TRBD2 (6 bases). With 2 bases removed from V and 9 bases from J, the gap between germline ends came to 20 bases. Germline CDR1 reads SGHVS; CDR2 reads FNYEAQ. This CDR3 contains 16 residues. CDR3 in amino acids: CASSLRPLRVEGEQFF. The DNA of the CDR3 is TGTGCCAGCAGCTTAAGACCTCTCAGGGTGGAGGGTGAGCAGTTCTTC. The full variable domain, rest sourced from reference TRBV7-6 and TRBJ2-1, is GAGVSQSPRYKVTKRGQDVALRCDPISGHVSLYWYRQALGQGPEFLTYFNYEAQQDKSGLPNDRFSAERPEGSISTLTIQRTEQRDSAMYRCASSLRPLRVEGEQFFGPGTRLTVL.

V gene TRBV10-3 combines with J gene TRBJ2-3; D is uncertain. CDR1 and CDR2 from the germline V gene are ENHRY and SYGVKD. The V and J ends lost 9 bases and 3 bases respectively, with 16 bases between them. The CDR3 is made up of 14 amino acids. This chain's CDR3 is CAIRPSEPTDTQYF. DNA of the CDR3: TGTGCCATTCGACCCAGCGAGCCGACAGATACGCAGTATTTT.

This chain links TRBV7-9 with TRBJ2-3, with 8 nucleotides matching TRBD2. This CDR3 is built from 17 residues. In germline, CDR1 is SEHNR, CDR2 FQNEAQ (reference sequence). Unmatched junction bases numbered 14, after V lost 5 bases and J lost 4 bases. DNA of the CDR3: TGTGCCAGCAGCCCTCTCGGGGGGGATAGAGGCGCAGATACGCAGTATTTT. It encodes CASSPLGGDRGADTQYF.

This clonotype occurred many times. The chain employs TRBV12-3 or TRBV12-4 and TRBJ1-1; 11 nucleotides match TRBD1. This CDR3 spans 17 amino acids. V gave up 6 bases and J gave up 1 base; unmatched junction bases: 10. CDR3 nucleotide sequence: TGTGCCAGCAGACCCGCCGGGACAGGGGGTGCGAACACTGAAGCTTTCTTT. This gives the protein CASRPAGTGGANTEAFF.